This passage covers 11 T cell receptor beta chains from one sample sequenced in a study of cytomegalovirus exposure and HLA in healthy donors (dated by TCRdb to about 2017). Receptor libraries were prepared by the immunoSEQ multiplex PCR assay. A mixture of 60 forward primers for TCR Vbeta segments and 13 reverse primers for TCR Jbeta segments was used in the multiplex PCR. As stored in TCRdb, this immuneACCESS dataset retains in-frame rearrangements with V and J assigned. A fraction of the clones does not appear; measured against another copy, unresolved V genes explain less than half of the discrepancy, and the remainder lacks a known reason. In this sample the table shows roughly 92,000 clones, around 81% of which occur a single time. The ten largest make up roughly 4% of the sample. Sequenced: PBMCs. These receptors originate from a woman in her seventies in good health and CMV-seropositive.

J is TRBJ1-1 and V is TRBV7-3; unclear D gene. Trimming removed 1 base from V and 8 bases from J, with 11 bases in between. CDR3 length equals 13 residues. In germline, CDR1 is SGHTA, CDR2 FQGTGA. Here the CDR3 reads CASSLISGEEAFF. The CDR3 nucleotides are TGTGCCAGCAGCTTAATCTCCGGTGAAGAAGCTTTCTTT.

The CDR3 is CASRLQGIDNQPQHF. CDR3 in DNA: TGTGCCAGTAGGCTACAGGGAATTGACAATCAGCCCCAGCATTTT. The chain recombines TRBV19 with TRBJ1-5; maybe TRBD1 (6 bases). Germline assignment: CDR1 LNHDA and CDR2 SQIVND (reference sequence). Trimming removed 6 bases from V and 3 bases from J, with 15 bases in between. The CDR3 contains 15 residues.

This chain links TRBV11-2 with TRBJ2-1; D might be TRBD1 (9 bases). Germline CDR1 is SGHAT and CDR2 is FQNNGV. The CDR3 covers 17 residues. Trimming pared 1 base from V and 7 bases from J, leaving 20 bases between. The CDR3 spells CASSLGGGTGQGNEQFF. CDR3 in DNA: TGTGCCAGCAGCTTAGGCGGGGGGACAGGGCAGGGAAATGAGCAGTTCTTC.

The rearrangement uses TRBV19 and TRBJ1-1, with 9 nucleotides matching TRBD1. The germline V gene has CDR1 LNHDA and CDR2 SQIVND (reference sequence). V was pared by 7 bases and J by 0 bases, with 15 bases of the junction left unmatched. This CDR3 has 18 residues. In nucleotides, the CDR3 is TGTGCCAGTACCATCCGGGCGGACAGGGGACATATGAACACTGAAGCTTTCTTT. It codes for CASTIRADRGHMNTEAFF.

This sequence joins TRBV7-3 and TRBJ2-1; 9 nucleotides align to TRBD1. V dropped 4 bases and J dropped 4; count of bases not matched to a gene: 5. This CDR3 is 15 amino acids long. The germline V gene has CDR1 SGHTA and CDR2 FQGTGA. The CDR3 sequence is CASSSGTGFYNEQFF. The CDR3 DNA reads TGTGCCAGCAGCTCCGGGACAGGGTTTTACAATGAGCAGTTCTTC.

The chain employs TRBV4-3 and TRBJ2-3; maybe TRBD2 (6 bases). V lost 0 bases, J lost 0 bases, and 10 bases lay in between. The germline V gene encodes CDR1 LGHNA and CDR2 YSLEER. This CDR3 contains 16 residues. CDR3 sequence reads: CASSQDRGTSTDTQYF. In nucleotides, the CDR3 is TGCGCCAGCAGCCAAGATCGGGGGACTAGCACAGATACGCAGTATTTT.

This clone was detected a few times. The V gene is TRBV4-3, the J gene TRBJ2-7; D not certain. CDR1 and CDR2 (germline): LGHNA, YSLEER. V gave up 1 base and J gave up 0 bases, with 7 bases separating them. The CDR3 covers 14 residues. DNA for the CDR3: TGCGCCAGCAGCCAAGGATACACCTCCTACGAGCAGTACTTC. It yields the protein CASSQGYTSYEQYF.

The chain uses TRBV19 and TRBJ1-2; 9 bases are shared with TRBD1. There are 12 residues in the CDR3. V shed 8 bases and J 5 bases; nucleotides not matched to a gene: 3. CDR1 is LNHDA and CDR2 is SQIVND in the germline V gene (reference sequence). The CDR3: CASQDRGYGYTF. Here the CDR3 DNA reads TGTGCCAGTCAGGACAGGGGATATGGCTACACCTTC.

This clone has just a few counts. This chain joins TRBV4-3 and TRBJ2-5; no definite D call. The V gene lost 2 bases and the J gene lost 4 bases, with 8 bases spanning the gap. Germline V gene data show CDR1 as LGHNA and CDR2 as YSLEER. This CDR3 is 13 amino acids long. In DNA form, the CDR3 reads TGCGCCAGCAGCCAATGGCCGGGAGAGACCCAGTACTTC. Its protein product is CASSQWPGETQYF.

J is TRBJ1-4 and V is TRBV4-1; D unresolved. The CDR3 length is 15 residues. Germline CDR1 MGHRA, CDR2 YSYEKL. The V gene lost 1 base and the J gene lost 8 bases, with 14 bases spanning the gap. The CDR3 DNA reads as TGCGCCAGCAGCCAAGCATACGGGGTAGGCGAAAAACTGTTTTTT. Its protein is CASSQAYGVGEKLFF.

This chain connects TRBV5-6 to TRBJ2-3; the match to TRBD2 covers 7 bases. Trimming removed 0 bases from V and 3 bases from J; junction bases left unmatched: 10. Germline V CDR1 and CDR2: SGHDT, YYEEEE. There are 17 residues in the CDR3. The CDR3 loop reads CASSLVRSGIGTDTQYF. In nucleotides, the CDR3 is TGTGCCAGCAGCTTGGTTAGGAGCGGGATTGGAACAGATACGCAGTATTTT. Based on the CDR3 plus reference TRBV5-6 and TRBJ2-3, the full variable domain is DAGVTQSPTHLIKTRGQQVTLRCSPKSGHDTVSWYQQALGQGPQFIFQYYEEEERQRGNFPDRFSGHQFPNYSSELNVNALLLGDSALYLCASSLVRSGIGTDTQYFGPGTRLTVL.